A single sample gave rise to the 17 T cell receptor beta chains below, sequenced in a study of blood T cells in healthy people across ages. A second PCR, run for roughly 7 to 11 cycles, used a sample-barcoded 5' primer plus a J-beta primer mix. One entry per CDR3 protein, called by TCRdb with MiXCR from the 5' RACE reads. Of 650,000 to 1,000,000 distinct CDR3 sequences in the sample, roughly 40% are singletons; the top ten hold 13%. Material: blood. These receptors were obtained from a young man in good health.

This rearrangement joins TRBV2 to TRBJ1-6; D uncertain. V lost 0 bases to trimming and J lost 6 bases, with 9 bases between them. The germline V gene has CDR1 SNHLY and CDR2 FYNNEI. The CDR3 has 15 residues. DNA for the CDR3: TGTGCCAGCAGTGAAGCCGGCAGGAGTAATTCACCCCTCCACTTT. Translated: CASSEAGRSNSPLHF.

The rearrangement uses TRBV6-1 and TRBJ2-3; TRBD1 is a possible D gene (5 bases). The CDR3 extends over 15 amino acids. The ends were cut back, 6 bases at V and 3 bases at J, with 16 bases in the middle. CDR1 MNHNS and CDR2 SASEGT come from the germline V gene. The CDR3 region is CASRLAGLPTDTQYF. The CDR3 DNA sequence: TGTGCCAGCAGACTCGCAGGGCTACCAACAGATACGCAGTATTTT.

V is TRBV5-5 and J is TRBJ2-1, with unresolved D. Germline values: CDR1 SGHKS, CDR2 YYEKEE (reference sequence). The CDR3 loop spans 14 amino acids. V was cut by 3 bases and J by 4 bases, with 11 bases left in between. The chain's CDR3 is CASSWQSKYNEQFF. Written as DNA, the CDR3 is TGTGCCAGCAGCTGGCAGAGTAAATACAATGAGCAGTTCTTC.

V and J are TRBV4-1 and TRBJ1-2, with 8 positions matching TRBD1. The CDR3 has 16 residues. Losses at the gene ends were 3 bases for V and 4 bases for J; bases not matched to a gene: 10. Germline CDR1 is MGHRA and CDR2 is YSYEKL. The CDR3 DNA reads TGCGCCAGCAGCCACATACCGGACAGGGAAGGCTATGGCTACACCTTC. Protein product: CASSHIPDREGYGYTF.

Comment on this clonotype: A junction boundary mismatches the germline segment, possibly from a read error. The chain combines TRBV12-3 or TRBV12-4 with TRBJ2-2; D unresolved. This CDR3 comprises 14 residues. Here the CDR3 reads CVSTGRMNTGELFF. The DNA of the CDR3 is TGTGTCAGCACTGGCCGAATGAACACCGGGGAGCTGTTTTTT.

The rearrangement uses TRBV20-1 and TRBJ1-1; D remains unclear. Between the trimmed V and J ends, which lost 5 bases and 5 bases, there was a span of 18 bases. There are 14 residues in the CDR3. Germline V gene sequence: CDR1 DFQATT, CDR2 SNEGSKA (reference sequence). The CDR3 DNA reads TGCAGTGCTTTCCGTAGTGGGCGGGAGACTGAAGCTTTCTTT. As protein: CSAFRSGRETEAFF.

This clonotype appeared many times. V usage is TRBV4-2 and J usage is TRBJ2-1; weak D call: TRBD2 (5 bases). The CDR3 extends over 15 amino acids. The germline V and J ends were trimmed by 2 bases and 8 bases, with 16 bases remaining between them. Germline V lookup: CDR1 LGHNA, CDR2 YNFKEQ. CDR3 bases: TGTGCCAGCAGCCAAAAGGGAGCGTTTAGGGATGAGCAGTTCTTC. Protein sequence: CASSQKGAFRDEQFF.

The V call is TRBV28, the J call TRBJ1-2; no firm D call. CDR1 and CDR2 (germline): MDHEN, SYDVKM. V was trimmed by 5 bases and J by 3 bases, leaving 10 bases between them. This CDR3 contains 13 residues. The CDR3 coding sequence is TGTGCCAGCAGTCCCCCAGGTCACTATGGCTACACCTTC. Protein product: CASSPPGHYGYTF.

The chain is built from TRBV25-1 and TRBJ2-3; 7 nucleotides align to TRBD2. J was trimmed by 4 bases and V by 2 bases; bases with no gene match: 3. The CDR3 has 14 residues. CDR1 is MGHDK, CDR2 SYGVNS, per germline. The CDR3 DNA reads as TGTGCCAGCAGTGAAGGGGCGGGGGCAGATACGCAGTATTTT. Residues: CASSEGAGADTQYF.

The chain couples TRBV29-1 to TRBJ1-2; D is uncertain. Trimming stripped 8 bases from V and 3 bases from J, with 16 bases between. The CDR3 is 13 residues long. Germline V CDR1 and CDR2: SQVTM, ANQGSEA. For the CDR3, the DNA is TGCAGCACGCGGACTCCTAGGGACTATGGCTACACCTTC. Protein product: CSTRTPRDYGYTF. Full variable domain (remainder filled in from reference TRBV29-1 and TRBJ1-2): SAVISQKPSRDICQRGTSLTIQCQVDSQVTMMFWYRQQPGQSLTLIATANQGSEATYESGFVIDKFPISRPNLTFSTLTVSNMSPEDSSIYLCSTRTPRDYGYTFGSGTRLTVV.

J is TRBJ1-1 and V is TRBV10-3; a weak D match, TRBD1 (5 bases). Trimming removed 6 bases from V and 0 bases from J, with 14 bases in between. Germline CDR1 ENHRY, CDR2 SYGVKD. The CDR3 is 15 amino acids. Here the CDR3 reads CAISPKQDMNTEAFF. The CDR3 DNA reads TGTGCCATCAGCCCTAAACAGGATATGAACACTGAAGCTTTCTTT.

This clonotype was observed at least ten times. The CDR3 sequence: CSVRDNEQFF. The CDR3 nucleotides are TGCAGCGTTAGGGACAATGAGCAGTTCTTC. This chain uses TRBV29-1 with TRBJ2-1; no definite D call. The length of the CDR3 is 10 residues. Trimming took 5 bases from V and 5 from J, leaving 4 bases between them. Per germline, CDR1 SQVTM and CDR2 ANQGSEA.

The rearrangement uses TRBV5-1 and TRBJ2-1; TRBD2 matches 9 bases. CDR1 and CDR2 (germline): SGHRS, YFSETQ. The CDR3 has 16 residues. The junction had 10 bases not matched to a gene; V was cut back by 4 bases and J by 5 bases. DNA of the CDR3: TGCGCCAGCAGCCGGACCCTAGCGGGGTACAACAATGAGCAGTTCTTC. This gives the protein CASSRTLAGYNNEQFF.

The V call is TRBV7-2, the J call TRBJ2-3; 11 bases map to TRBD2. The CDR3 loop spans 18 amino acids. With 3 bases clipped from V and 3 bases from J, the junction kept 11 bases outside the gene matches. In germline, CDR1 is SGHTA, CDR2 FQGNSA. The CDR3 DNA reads TGTGCCAGCAGCTTTGGGGTAGCGGGGGGGCCATTGACAGATACGCAGTATTTT. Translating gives CASSFGVAGGPLTDTQYF. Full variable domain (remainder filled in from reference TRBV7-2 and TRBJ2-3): GAGVSQSPSNKVTEKGKDVELRCDPISGHTALYWYRQSLGQGLEFLIYFQGNSAPDKSGLPSDRFSAERTGGSVSTLTIQRTQQEDSAVYLCASSFGVAGGPLTDTQYFGPGTRLTVL.

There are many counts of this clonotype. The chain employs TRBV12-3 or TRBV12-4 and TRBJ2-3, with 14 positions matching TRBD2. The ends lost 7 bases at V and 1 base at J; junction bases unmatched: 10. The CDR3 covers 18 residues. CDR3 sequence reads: CASTRGLAGVLCTDTQYF. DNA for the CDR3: TGTGCCAGCACCCGGGGACTAGCGGGGGTTCTGTGCACAGATACGCAGTATTTT.

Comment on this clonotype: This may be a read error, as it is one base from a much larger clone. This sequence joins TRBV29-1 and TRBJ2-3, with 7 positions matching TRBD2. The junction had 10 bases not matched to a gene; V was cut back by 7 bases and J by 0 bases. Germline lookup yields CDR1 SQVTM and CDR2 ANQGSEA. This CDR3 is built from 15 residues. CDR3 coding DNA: TGCAGCGCTACTCTCGGGGGGACTAGCACAGATACGCAGTATTTT. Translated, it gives CSATLGGTSTDTQYF.

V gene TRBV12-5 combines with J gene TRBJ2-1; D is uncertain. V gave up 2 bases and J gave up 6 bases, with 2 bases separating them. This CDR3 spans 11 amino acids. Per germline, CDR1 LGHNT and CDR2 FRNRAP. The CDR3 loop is CASGLINEQFF. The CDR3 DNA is TGTGCTAGTGGTTTGATCAATGAGCAGTTCTTC.